This record concerns one T cell receptor beta chain sequence. Antigen: not known. Sequence at one end of the junction differs from germline and may be a read error. These data are taken from a study of cytomegalovirus exposure and HLA in healthy donors. Study-level findings and limits: There were approximately 150 TCR beta chains listed as cytomegalovirus-associated.

Amplification used 60 Vbeta primers and 13 Jbeta primers. Only in-frame clones appear in the TCRdb table, and some are missing; sequencing was by immunoSEQ multiplex PCR. The profile shows roughly 130,000 clones, almost 85% of them singletons. The sequence was collected from a boy aged 2-15 years in good health and CMV-seronegative. Sequences were obtained from PBMCs.

The CDR3 nucleotides read TGTGCCAGTAGCCCCTGGGAGTTGCGGGGGCCTGTACTCTTC. It yields the protein CASSPWELRGPVLF. The rearrangement joins TRBV19 to TRBJ2-1; a weak D match, TRBD2 (7 bases). The CDR3 runs to 14 residues. The germline gives CDR1 LNHDA, CDR2 SQIVND (reference sequence).